The 10 T cell receptor beta chains below were found in one sample sequenced in a study of human T cells and chemical hapten exposure. The time point: patch test 2, 6 weeks after DPC sensitization. Treatment defined: therapeutic diphenylcyclopropenone sensitization with weekly scalp DPC. TCRdb reanalysed the RACE reads using MiXCR and keeps one entry per CDR3 protein. Of 120,000 to 150,000 distinct CDR3 sequences listed, roughly 12% are singletons. Source: whole blood, taken in connection with sensitization to the hapten diphenylcyclopropenone (DPC). These receptors all come from a woman aged 50 to 65 with alopecia areata. Some clones in this sample may be carry-over from other donors' samples.

In this sample, this clonotype turned up a few times. The chain joins TRBV19 to TRBJ2-1; 10 nucleotides match TRBD1. The germline V gene encodes CDR1 LNHDA and CDR2 SQIVND (reference sequence). Unmatched junction bases numbered 5, after V lost 9 bases and J lost 6 bases. The length of the CDR3 is 13 residues. CDR3 region: CASGTGVLNEQFF. The CDR3 bases are TGTGCCAGCGGGACAGGGGTTCTCAATGAGCAGTTCTTC.

In its sample, this clonotype was seen a few times. The V and J genes are TRBV19 and TRBJ1-5; 9 bases agree with TRBD1. V trimming: 7 bases; J trimming: 3 bases; junction bases outside the gene matches: 7. CDR1 and CDR2 (germline): LNHDA, SQIVND (reference sequence). This CDR3 is built from 15 residues. CDR3 in DNA: TGTGCCAGTACCCGGGACAGGGCTGCCAATCAGCCCCAGCATTTT. Amino acid sequence: CASTRDRAANQPQHF.

This clonotype was found many times. The CDR3 nucleotides are TGTGCCAGCAGCCCCCGTTGGCCGGGGCCGTCGAAAGGGGAAGCTTTCTTT. It translates to CASSPRWPGPSKGEAFF. The rearrangement joins TRBV7-2 to TRBJ1-1, with D possibly matching TRBD1 (5 bases). The CDR3 contains 17 residues. Trimming pared 5 bases from V and 8 bases from J, leaving 27 bases between. The germline gives CDR1 SGHTA, CDR2 FQGNSA.

The genes are TRBV9 and TRBJ2-7; a weak D match, TRBD1 (5 bases). The CDR3 sequence is 15 residues long. CDR1 is SGDLS and CDR2 is YYNGEE in the germline V gene. The V end was cut by 0 bases, the J end by 4 bases, with 14 bases between. The CDR3 sequence: CASSVGQGGTYEQYF. The CDR3 DNA follows: TGTGCCAGCAGCGTAGGGCAGGGTGGTACGTACGAGCAGTACTTC. Together with reference TRBV9 and TRBJ2-7, the CDR3 gives the full variable domain: DSGVTQTPKHLITATGQRVTLRCSPRSGDLSVYWYQQSLDQGLQFLIQYYNGEERAKGNILERFSAQQFPDLHSELNLSSLELGDSALYFCASSVGQGGTYEQYFGPGTRLTVT.

A few counts support this clonotype. This CDR3 reads CASSTDTQYF. In DNA form, the CDR3 reads TGTGCCAGCTCTACAGATACGCAGTATTTT. The V call is TRBV28, the J call TRBJ2-3; D gene ambiguous. The CDR3 length is 10 residues. The V gene lost 8 bases and the J gene lost 3 bases, with 3 bases spanning the gap. Germline-derived CDR1 and CDR2 are MDHEN and SYDVKM.

This clonotype was observed a few times. The chain is built from TRBV2 and TRBJ1-6; tentatively, D is TRBD1 (5 bases). The CDR3 contains 18 residues. Germline loops: CDR1 SNHLY, CDR2 FYNNEI. With 1 base removed from V and 8 bases from J, the gap between germline ends came to 21 bases. CDR3: CASSEELQGAFLDSPLHF. CDR3 bases: TGTGCCAGCAGTGAAGAACTCCAGGGAGCCTTCCTGGATTCACCCCTCCACTTT.

The gene calls are TRBV5-5 and TRBJ2-2, with TRBD2 matching 8 bases. The CDR3 is 17 amino acids. CDR1 and CDR2 from the germline V gene are SGHKS and YYEKEE (reference sequence). The ends lost 4 bases at V and 0 bases at J; junction bases unmatched: 8. The DNA for the CDR3 is TGTGCCAGCAGCAAGGAGCTAGCGGGCGCGAACACCGGGGAGCTGTTTTTT. It is translated as CASSKELAGANTGELFF.

The rearrangement uses TRBV29-1 and TRBJ1-5; D remains ambiguous. Germline values: CDR1 SQVTM, CDR2 ANQGSEA. This CDR3 region has 12 residues. With 6 bases removed from V and 4 bases from J, the gap between germline ends came to 10 bases. The CDR3 DNA reads as TGCAGCGTCCAGGACGGAAATCAGCCCCAGCATTTT. Its protein is CSVQDGNQPQHF.

This clonotype has a handful of counts. CDR3 nucleotide sequence: TGTGCCACCAGCTCTGACAGGGGGCTGGAGGGCAATGAGCAGTTCTTC. Translation: CATSSDRGLEGNEQFF. The chain is built from TRBV15 and TRBJ2-1; TRBD1 matches at 10 bases. In germline, CDR1 is LNHNV, CDR2 YYDKDF (reference sequence). This CDR3 has 16 residues. The V segment lost 5 bases and the J segment 6 bases; nucleotides outside the gene matches: 10.

Ten or more counts support this clonotype. The V and J genes are TRBV7-9 and TRBJ2-1; unclear D gene. The CDR3 totals 12 residues. Looked up from germline, CDR1 is SEHNR and CDR2 is FQNEAQ (reference sequence). Deletions cut 5 bases from V and 8 bases from J, with 10 bases between. The CDR3: CASSLTGDEQFF. CDR3 nucleotides: TGTGCCAGCAGCCTGACTGGCGATGAGCAGTTCTTC.